This T cell receptor beta chain was sequenced during a study of OX40 agonist ivuxolimab in advanced cancers. Assay used: immunoSEQ multiplex PCR; TCRdb lists only in-frame clones, some missing. Among approximately 80,000 clones, 80% to 95% were seen once, and the ten largest hold roughly 0.4%. The V gene's germline CDR1 is SEHNR and CDR2 FQNEAQ (reference sequence). The CDR3 totals 12 residues. Trimming pared 3 bases from V and 6 bases from J, leaving 9 bases between. V and J are TRBV7-9 and TRBJ2-7; no reliable D call. This TCR was sampled from an adult with an advanced solid tumor such as melanoma, head and neck, liver or kidney cancer. Sequenced here: CD4+ or CD8+ T cells sorted from blood, sampled in a trial of the OX40 agonist ivuxolimab. Written as DNA, the CDR3 is TGTGCCAGCAGCTTCAATTGGCTCGAGCAGTACTTC. Residues: CASSFNWLEQYF.